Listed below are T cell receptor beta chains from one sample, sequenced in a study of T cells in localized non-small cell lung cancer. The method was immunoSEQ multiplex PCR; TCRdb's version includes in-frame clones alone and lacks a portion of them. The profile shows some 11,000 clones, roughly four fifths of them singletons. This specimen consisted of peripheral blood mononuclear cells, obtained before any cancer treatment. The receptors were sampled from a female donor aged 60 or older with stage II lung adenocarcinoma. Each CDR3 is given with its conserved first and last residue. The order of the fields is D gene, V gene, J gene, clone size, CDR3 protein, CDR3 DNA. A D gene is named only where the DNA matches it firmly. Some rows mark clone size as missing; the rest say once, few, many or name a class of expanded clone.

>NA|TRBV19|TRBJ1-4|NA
CASSTGQEKLFF
TGTGCCAGTAGTACTGGGCAGGAAAAACTGTTTTTT
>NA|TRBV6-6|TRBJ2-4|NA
CASSYRNIQYF
TGTGCCAGCAGCTATAGGAACATTCAGTACTTC
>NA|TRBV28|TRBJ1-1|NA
CASSPPGVRTEAFF
TGTGCCAGCAGTCCCCCCGGTGTTCGCACTGAAGCTTTCTTT
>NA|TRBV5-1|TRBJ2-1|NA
CASSHPGINEQFF
TGCGCCAGCAGCCATCCAGGGATTAATGAGCAGTTCTTC
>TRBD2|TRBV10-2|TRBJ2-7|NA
CASSAAGVNEQYF
TGCGCCAGCAGTGCAGCGGGAGTCAACGAGCAGTACTTC
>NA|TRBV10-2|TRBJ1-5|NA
CASRRGDSNQPQHF
TGCGCCAGCAGGAGGGGAGATAGCAATCAGCCCCAGCATTTT
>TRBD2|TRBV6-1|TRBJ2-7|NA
CARSEAGRGGHEQYF
TGTGCCCGCAGTGAAGCGGGGCGGGGGGGCCACGAGCAGTACTTC
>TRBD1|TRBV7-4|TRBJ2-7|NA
CASSVGQAYEQYF
TGTGCCAGCAGCGTCGGACAGGCATACGAGCAGTACTTC
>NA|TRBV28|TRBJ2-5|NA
CASSPAGGPQETQYF
TGTGCCAGCAGTCCCGCAGGAGGGCCCCAAGAGACCCAGTACTTC
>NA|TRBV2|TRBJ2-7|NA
CASGVDYEQYF
TGTGCCAGCGGGGTGGACTACGAGCAGTACTTC
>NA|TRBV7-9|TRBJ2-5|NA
CASSLGWGGSETQYF
TGTGCCAGCAGCTTAGGTTGGGGGGGCTCGGAGACCCAGTACTTC
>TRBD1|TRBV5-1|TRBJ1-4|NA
CASSLTAGGLTNEKLFF
TGCGCCAGCAGCTTGACGGCAGGGGGCTTGACTAATGAAAAACTGTTTTTT
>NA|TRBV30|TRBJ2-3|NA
CAWSVGGKVWESDTQYF
TGTGCCTGGAGTGTCGGGGGTAAAGTGTGGGAATCAGATACGCAGTATTTT
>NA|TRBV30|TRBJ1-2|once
CAWSRGSWKGDYGYTF
TGTGCCTGGAGTAGGGGGTCGTGGAAGGGTGACTATGGCTACACCTTC
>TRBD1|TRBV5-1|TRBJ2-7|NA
CASSLNTGGANYEQYF
TGCGCCAGCAGCTTGAATACAGGGGGCGCGAACTACGAGCAGTACTTC
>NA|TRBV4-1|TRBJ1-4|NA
CASSQGWSGLVNEKLFF
TGCGCCAGCAGCCAAGGTTGGTCCGGACTCGTTAATGAAAAACTGTTTTTT
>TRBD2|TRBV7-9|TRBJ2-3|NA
CASSLAGSGRTDTQYF
TGTGCCAGCAGCTTAGCGGGGAGCGGGAGAACAGATACGCAGTATTTT
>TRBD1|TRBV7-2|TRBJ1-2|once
CASSMDRRYGYTF
TGTGCCAGCAGCATGGACAGGAGGTATGGCTACACCTTC
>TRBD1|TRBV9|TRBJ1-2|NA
CASSVGIGTGDGNYGYTF
TGTGCCAGCAGCGTAGGTATAGGGACAGGGGACGGAAACTATGGCTACACCTTC
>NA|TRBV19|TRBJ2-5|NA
CASTPRGGLGETQYF
TGTGCCAGTACCCCGAGAGGGGGGCTCGGGGAGACCCAGTACTTC
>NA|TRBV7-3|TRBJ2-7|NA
CASSLMGGVGEQYF
TGTGCCAGCAGCTTAATGGGCGGGGTGGGGGAGCAGTACTTC
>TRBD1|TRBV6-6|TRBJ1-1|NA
CASSYVRTGGAEAFF
TGTGCCAGCAGTTACGTTCGGACAGGGGGCGCTGAAGCTTTCTTT
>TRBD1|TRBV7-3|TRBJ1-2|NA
CASSSTGGDGYTF
TGTGCCAGCAGCTCGACAGGGGGCGATGGCTACACCTTC
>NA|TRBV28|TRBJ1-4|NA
CASSFSQTNEKLFF
TGTGCCAGCAGTTTCTCGCAGACTAATGAAAAACTGTTTTTT
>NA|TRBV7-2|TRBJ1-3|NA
CASRPIEGNTIYF
TGTGCCAGCAGACCTATAGAAGGAAACACCATATATTTT
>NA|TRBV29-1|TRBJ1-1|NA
CSVVRGPRSNTEAFF
TGCAGCGTTGTTCGGGGCCCTAGGTCTAACACTGAAGCTTTCTTT
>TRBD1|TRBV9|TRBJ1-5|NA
CASIPLGQGGNQPQHF
TGTGCCAGCATCCCCTTGGGACAGGGGGGGAATCAGCCCCAGCATTTT
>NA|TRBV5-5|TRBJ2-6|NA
CASSLMGLAGANVLTF
TGTGCCAGCAGCTTGATGGGGCTGGCTGGGGCCAACGTCCTGACTTTC
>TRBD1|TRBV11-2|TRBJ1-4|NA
CASSANRGLGEKLFF
TGTGCCAGCAGCGCCAACAGGGGGCTAGGGGAAAAACTGTTTTTT
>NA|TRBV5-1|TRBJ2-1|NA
CASRLTGSSYNEQFF
TGTGCCAGCAGGTTAACAGGGAGCTCCTACAATGAGCAGTTCTTC
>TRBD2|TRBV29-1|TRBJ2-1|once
CSVVGGRKVDEQFF
TGCAGCGTTGTCGGCGGGAGGAAGGTCGATGAGCAGTTCTTC
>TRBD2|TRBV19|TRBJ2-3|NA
CASSIGETGGEQYF
TGTGCCAGTAGTATAGGGGAAACGGGAGGGGAGCAGTATTTT
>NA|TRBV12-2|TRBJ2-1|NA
CASRLAPGEVDNEQFF
TGTGCAAGTCGCTTAGCGCCCGGGGAGGTGGACAATGAGCAGTTCTTC